Included here is one TCR beta chain sequence, with context. Its target is unknown. TCRdb reprocessed the RT-PCR reads with MiXCR, giving one entry per CDR3 protein. The table has a few hundred thousand distinct CDR3 sequences, 12% to 15% seen once. This sample was taken from a study of response to subunit inactivated influenza vaccine. General study results and limits: It was the authors' suggestion that each seasonal influenza vaccination recruits few new T cells.

The CDR3 sequence is 15 residues long. The germline gives CDR1 SEHNR, CDR2 FQNEAQ (reference sequence). Trimming removed 2 bases from V and 4 bases from J, with 11 bases in between. The receptor comes from a man aged 45-65 years who received an inactivated influenza vaccine. The specimen comprised PBMCs from blood, sampled roughly 12 days after vaccination. This chain connects TRBV7-9 to TRBJ2-2; D is unresolved. CDR3 coding DNA: TGTGCCAGCAGCTTAATAGAAGGGTCCACCGGGGAGCTGTTTTTT. Encoded protein: CASSLIEGSTGELFF.